This T cell receptor (beta chain) originates from a study of blood T cell repertoires in COVID-19. The wider study: Specimens from acute and convalescent COVID-19 originated in the United States, Italy and Spain. In each case, the material was cDNA or gDNA derived from T cells, B-cell-depleted T cells, or PBMCs.

The authors' processing: Estimation of nucleated cell counts was performed using reference gene primer amplification. Here immunoSEQ multiplex PCR was the method, and the copy in TCRdb shows in-frame clones only, minus some. V and J calls and clone size are as listed in that table; D and trimming were resolved from the DNA. The sample lists about 210,000 clones; about 79% were seen once. The CDR3 contains 14 residues. V dropped 2 bases and J dropped 5; count of bases not matched to a gene: 4. Per the germline V gene, CDR1 is MNHEY and CDR2 is SVGAGI. The J gene is TRBJ2-7, the V gene TRBV6-5; the match to TRBD1 covers 9 bases. The clonotype comes from a man aged 50-60 years with active or convalescent COVID-19. Material: peripheral blood. CDR3 region: CASSYRDRVDEQYF. The DNA for the CDR3 is TGTGCCAGCAGTTACAGGGACAGGGTAGACGAGCAGTACTTC.